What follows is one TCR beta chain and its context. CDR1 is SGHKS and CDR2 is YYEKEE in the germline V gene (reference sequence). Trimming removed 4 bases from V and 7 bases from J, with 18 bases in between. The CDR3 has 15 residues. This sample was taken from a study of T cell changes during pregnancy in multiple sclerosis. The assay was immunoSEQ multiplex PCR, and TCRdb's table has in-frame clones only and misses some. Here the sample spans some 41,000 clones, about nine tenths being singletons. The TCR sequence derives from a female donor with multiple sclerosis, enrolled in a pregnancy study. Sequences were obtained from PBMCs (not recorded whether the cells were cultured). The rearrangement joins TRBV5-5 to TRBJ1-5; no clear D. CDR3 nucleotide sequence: TGTGCCAGCAGCCATGAGGGTGACGGCCGGCAGCCCCAGCATTTT. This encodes CASSHEGDGRQPQHF.